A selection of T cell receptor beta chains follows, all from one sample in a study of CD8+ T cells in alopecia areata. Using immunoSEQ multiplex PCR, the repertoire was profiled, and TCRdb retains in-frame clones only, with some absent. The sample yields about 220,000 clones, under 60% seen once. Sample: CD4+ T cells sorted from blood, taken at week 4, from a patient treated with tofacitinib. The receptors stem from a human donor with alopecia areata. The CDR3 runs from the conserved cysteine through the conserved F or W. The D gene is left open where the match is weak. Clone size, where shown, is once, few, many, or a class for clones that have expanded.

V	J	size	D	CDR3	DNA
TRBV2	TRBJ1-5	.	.	CASTKSYYGNQPQHF	TGTGCCAGCACCAAATCCTATTATGGCAATCAGCCCCAGCATTTT
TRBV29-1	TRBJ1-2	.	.	CSVDFAYGYTF	TGCAGCGTTGACTTCGCCTATGGCTACACCTTC
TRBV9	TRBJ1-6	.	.	CASSVGRQGYSPLHF	TGTGCCAGCAGCGTAGGAAGGCAGGGGTATTCACCCCTCCACTTT
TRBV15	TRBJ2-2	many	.	CATSRDRQGIGELFF	TGTGCCACCAGCAGAGATAGGCAGGGAATCGGGGAGCTGTTTTTT
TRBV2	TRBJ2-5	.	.	CASRSMGQGPGTQYF	TGTGCCAGCAGATCAATGGGTCAGGGCCCGGGGACCCAGTACTTC
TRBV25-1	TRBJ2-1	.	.	CASSELRNEQFF	TGTGCCAGCAGTGAGCTTAGGAATGAGCAGTTCTTC
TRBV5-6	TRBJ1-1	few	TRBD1	CASSLQGVNTEAFF	TGTGCCAGCAGCTTACAGGGGGTGAACACTGAAGCTTTCTTT
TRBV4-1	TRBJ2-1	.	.	CASSHRGIPPGYNEQFF	TGCGCCAGCAGCCACCGCGGCATTCCGCCCGGCTACAATGAGCAGTTCTTC
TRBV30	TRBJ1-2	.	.	CAWSASGYGYTF	TGTGCCTGGAGTGCGTCAGGGTATGGCTACACCTTC
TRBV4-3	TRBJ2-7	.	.	CASSQEIYWEQYF	TGCGCCAGCAGCCAAGAAATCTATTGGGAGCAGTACTTC
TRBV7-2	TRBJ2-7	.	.	CASSSPATSTYEQYF	TGTGCCAGCAGCTCACCGGCGACATCAACTTACGAGCAGTACTTC
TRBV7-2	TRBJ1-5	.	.	CASSLATGTNQPQHF	TGTGCCAGCAGCTTAGCTACAGGTACCAATCAGCCCCAGCATTTT
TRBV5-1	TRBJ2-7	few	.	CASSLDYEQYF	TGCGCCAGCAGCTTGGACTACGAGCAGTACTTC
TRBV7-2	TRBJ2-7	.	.	CASSLGATYEQYF	TGTGCCAGCAGCTTAGGGGCAACGTACGAGCAGTACTTC
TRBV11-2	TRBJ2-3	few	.	CASSLDLGSGTQYF	TGTGCCAGCAGCTTAGATTTGGGTAGCGGCACGCAGTATTTT
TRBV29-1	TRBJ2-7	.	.	CSVIVGNYEQYF	TGCAGCGTTATCGTGGGGAACTACGAGCAGTACTTC
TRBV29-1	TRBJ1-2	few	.	CSVGTFNYGYTF	TGCAGCGTGGGGACTTTCAACTATGGCTACACCTTC
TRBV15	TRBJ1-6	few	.	CATSRDGQGPDSPLHF	TGTGCCACCAGCAGAGATGGGCAGGGTCCGGATTCACCCCTCCACTTT
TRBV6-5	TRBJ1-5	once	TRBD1	CASSYQDRGINQPQHF	TGTGCCAGCAGTTACCAGGACAGGGGTATAAATCAGCCCCAGCATTTT
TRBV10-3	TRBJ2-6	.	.	CAISESTITHSGANVLTF	TGTGCCATCAGTGAGTCAACTATTACCCACTCTGGGGCCAACGTCCTGACTTTC
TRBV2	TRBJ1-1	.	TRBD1	CASKRGGRDTEAFF	TGTGCCAGCAAGAGAGGGGGCCGGGACACTGAAGCTTTCTTT
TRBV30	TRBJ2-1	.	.	CAWSRKDNEQFF	TGTGCCTGGAGCAGGAAGGACAATGAGCAGTTCTTC
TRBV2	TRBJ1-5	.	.	CASRVGQSSNQPQHF	TGTGCCAGCAGAGTTGGACAGTCTAGCAATCAGCCCCAGCATTTT
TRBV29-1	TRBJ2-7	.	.	CSVERLESYEQYF	TGCAGCGTTGAGCGACTAGAATCCTACGAGCAGTACTTC
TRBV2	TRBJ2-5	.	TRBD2	CASRAQSGGQETQYF	TGTGCCAGCAGGGCACAGAGCGGGGGACAAGAGACCCAGTACTTC
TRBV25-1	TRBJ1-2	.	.	CASSPDGEYGYTF	TGTGCCAGCAGCCCTGACGGTGAATATGGCTACACCTTC
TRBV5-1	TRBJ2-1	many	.	CASSLAPGYNEQFF	TGCGCCAGCAGCTTGGCCCCAGGCTACAATGAGCAGTTCTTC
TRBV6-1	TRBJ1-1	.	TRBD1	CASSEMDRSGSAFF	TGTGCCAGCAGTGAGATGGACAGGTCGGGGTCAGCTTTCTTT
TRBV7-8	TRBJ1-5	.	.	CASSKTDYSNQPQHF	TGTGCCAGCAGCAAGACAGATTATAGCAATCAGCCCCAGCATTTT
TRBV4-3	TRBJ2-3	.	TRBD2	CASSQDVASGGGLSTDTQYF	TGCGCCAGCAGCCAAGATGTGGCTAGCGGGGGGGGATTGAGCACAGATACGCAGTATTTT
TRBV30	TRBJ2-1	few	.	CAWRTIGGYNEQFF	TGTGCCTGGAGGACTATAGGGGGCTACAATGAGCAGTTCTTC
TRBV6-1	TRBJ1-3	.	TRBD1	CASSSRTGENTIYF	TGTGCCAGCAGTAGCCGGACAGGGGAAAACACCATATATTTT
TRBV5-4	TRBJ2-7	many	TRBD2	CATSGGAIREQYF	TGTGCCACCAGCGGGGGGGCAATTCGGGAGCAGTACTTC
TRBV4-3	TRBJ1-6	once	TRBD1	CASSQGPGGQYNSPLHF	TGCGCCAGCAGCCAAGGCCCCGGGGGACAGTATAATTCACCCCTCCACTTT
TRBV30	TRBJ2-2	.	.	CAWIKGDTGELFF	TGTGCCTGGATTAAAGGGGACACCGGGGAGCTGTTTTTT
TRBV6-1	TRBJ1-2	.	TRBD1	CASIRDRADGYTF	TGTGCCAGCATAAGAGACAGGGCGGATGGCTACACCTTC
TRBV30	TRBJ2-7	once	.	CAWSGLLTYEQYF	TGTGCCTGGAGTGGTCTCCTCACCTACGAGCAGTACTTC
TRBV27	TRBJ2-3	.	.	CASSVAGDTQYF	TGTGCCAGCAGCGTAGCAGGAGATACGCAGTATTTT
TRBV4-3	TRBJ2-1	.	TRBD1	CASSQEGRQGVYEQFF	TGCGCCAGCAGCCAAGAAGGCCGACAGGGTGTTTATGAGCAGTTCTTC
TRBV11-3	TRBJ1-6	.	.	CASSRPNNSPLHF	TGTGCCAGCAGCCGACCGAATAATTCACCCCTCCACTTT